Below are 10 T cell receptor beta chains sequenced from a single sample in a study of Tregs in tolerant kidney transplant recipients. Some clones are missing from TCRdb's copy, which holds only in-frame ones; the method was immunoSEQ multiplex PCR. The sample lists fewer than 80,000 clones; 98% were seen once. The material sequenced was Tregs from blood, taken before the transplant. These TCRs come from a human donor who received a combined kidney and bone marrow transplant.

The chain has TRBV6-6 and TRBJ1-1; maybe TRBD1 (6 bases). The CDR3 runs to 13 residues. CDR1 is MNHNY and CDR2 is SVGAGI in the germline V gene (reference sequence). Between the trimmed V and J ends, which lost 4 bases and 6 bases, there was a span of 12 bases. The CDR3 coding sequence is TGTGCCAGCAGTTTTACGACAGGCCCTGAAGCTTTCTTT. Amino acids: CASSFTTGPEAFF.

This chain joins TRBV7-6 and TRBJ2-1, with D hard to call. V lost 1 base and J 4 bases, leaving 11 bases between the germline ends. CDR1 SGHVS and CDR2 FNYEAQ come from the germline V gene. The CDR3 is 15 residues long. CDR3 nucleotide sequence: TGTGCCAGCAGCTTAGAAGGCCGGCGGTACAATGAGCAGTTCTTC. Amino acids: CASSLEGRRYNEQFF.

This chain links TRBV6-1 with TRBJ1-4, with TRBD1 matching 10 bases. V lost 2 bases, J lost 5 bases, and 2 bases stayed unmatched. CDR1 is MNHNS and CDR2 is SASEGT in the germline V gene. The CDR3 length is 15 residues. The CDR3 sequence is CASSEQDRGNEKLFF. The CDR3 DNA reads as TGTGCCAGCAGTGAACAGGACAGGGGGAATGAAAAACTGTTTTTT.

The rearrangement uses TRBV18 and TRBJ2-5; the D gene is possibly TRBD1 (5 bases). CDR1 KGHSH and CDR2 LQKENI come from the germline V gene. V lost 3 bases and J lost 1, with 9 bases in between. There are 14 residues in the CDR3. The CDR3 DNA reads TGTGCCAGCTCACCCCAGGGCTTCCAAGAGACCCAGTACTTC. Translating it yields CASSPQGFQETQYF.

The chain has TRBV5-1 and TRBJ2-5; 8 bases line up with TRBD2. V shed 3 bases and J 5 bases; nucleotides not matched to a gene: 12. The CDR3 sequence is 16 residues long. Germline V gene lookup returns CDR1 SGHRS and CDR2 YFSETQ. CDR3 sequence (DNA): TGCGCCAGCAGCTACCTTGCCGGGGGGGCTGGTGAGACCCAGTACTTC. Encoded protein: CASSYLAGGAGETQYF. Looking up the rest from reference TRBV5-1 and TRBJ2-5 gives the full variable domain: KAGVTQTPRYLIKTRGQQVTLSCSPISGHRSVSWYQQTPGQGLQFLFEYFSETQRNKGNFPGRFSGRQFSNSRSEMNVSTLELGDSALYLCASSYLAGGAGETQYFGPGTRLLVL.

The CDR3 DNA reads TGTGCCAGCAGCTTACGGGAGGGCCTGGGTGGGGAGCTGTTTTTT. Protein: CASSLREGLGGELFF. This rearrangement joins TRBV5-5 to TRBJ2-2, with TRBD2 matching over 8 bases. With V trimmed by 2 bases and J by 8 bases, 8 bases remained unmatched. This CDR3 comprises 15 residues. The germline V gene encodes CDR1 SGHKS and CDR2 YYEKEE (reference sequence). Using reference TRBV5-5 and TRBJ2-2 for the parts outside the CDR3, the full variable domain is DAGVTQSPTHLIKTRGQQVTLRCSPISGHKSVSWYQQVLGQGPQFIFQYYEKEERGRGNFPDRFSARQFPNYSSELNVNALLLGDSALYLCASSLREGLGGELFFGEGSRLTVL.

The chain links TRBV7-9 to TRBJ1-2, with no clear D. The CDR3 is made up of 13 amino acids. V lost 4 bases and J lost 0, with 6 bases in between. Germline V CDR1 and CDR2: SEHNR, FQNEAQ (reference sequence). CDR3 sequence reads: CASSYGANYGYTF. The CDR3 nucleotides read TGTGCCAGCAGCTACGGGGCTAACTATGGCTACACCTTC.

The chain is built from TRBV7-2 and TRBJ1-4; TRBD1 matches 10 bases. V dropped 3 bases and J dropped 8; count of bases not matched to a gene: 6. This CDR3 is 15 amino acids long. Germline CDR1 and CDR2: SGHTA and FQGNSA. In DNA form, the CDR3 reads TGTGCCAGCAGCTTCGCCGGGACAGGGGAAGAAAAACTGTTTTTT. Its translation: CASSFAGTGEEKLFF.

V and J are TRBV10-3 and TRBJ1-5; 9 nucleotides match TRBD1. The CDR3 runs to 16 residues. CDR1 is ENHRY, CDR2 SYGVKD, per germline. Trimming at V came to 6 bases and at J to 6 bases, leaving 12 bases not matched to a gene. As DNA, the CDR3 is TGTGCCATCAGGGACCCGGGACAGGGTACAGGTCAGCCCCAGCATTTT. Translation gives CAIRDPGQGTGQPQHF.

This chain joins TRBV15 and TRBJ2-1; a possible D gene is TRBD2 (5 bases). Germline CDR1 reads LNHNV; CDR2 reads YYDKDF (reference sequence). The CDR3 consists of 15 residues. Trimming took 5 bases from V and 8 from J, leaving 19 bases between them. CDR3 protein: CATSRMEDMGDEQFF. The CDR3 DNA reads as TGTGCCACCAGCCGCATGGAGGATATGGGCGATGAGCAGTTCTTC.